Sequencing of this T cell receptor beta chain was carried out in a study of blood T cell repertoires in COVID-19. Germline CDR1 SGHAT, CDR2 FQNNGV. This CDR3 has 13 amino acids. V was trimmed by 2 bases and J by 12 bases, leaving 14 bases between them. Here immunoSEQ multiplex PCR was the method, and the copy in TCRdb shows in-frame clones only, minus some. This sample carries 100,000 or so clones, 85% of them seen once, and the ten largest clones take about 10%. The V and J genes are TRBV11-2 and TRBJ2-1, with D tentatively TRBD2 (5 bases). This clonotype originated in a woman between 65 and 79 years old with active or convalescent COVID-19. The sample taken for sequencing was peripheral blood. The CDR3 region has the DNA TGTGCCAGCAGCTTAAGTAGTAGCGTAAGGCAGTTCTTC. Protein product: CASSLSSSVRQFF.